Each of the 8 T cell receptor beta chains below was sequenced from the same sample in a study of CD4 T cells in relation to SARS-CoV-2 and coronaviruses. These receptors' targets are unknown. Before the COVID-19 pandemic, during about 2011-2019, CD4+ T cells were taken from unexposed donors. After about 11 days of culture, CD4+ T cells were isolated. Sequencing was performed with immunoSEQ multiplex PCR; in TCRdb, only in-frame clones are kept and a portion is missing. The sample holds 20,000 to 25,000 clones; over 60% are singletons and the top ten take around a fifth. The sample taken for sequencing was CD4+ T cells from PBMCs, cultured in vitro. The source of these receptors is a human donor in good health.

The V gene is TRBV7-9, the J gene TRBJ2-3; D ambiguous. Trimming stripped 2 bases from V and 4 bases from J, with 10 bases between. The CDR3 sequence is 14 residues long. The germline V gene has CDR1 SEHNR and CDR2 FQNEAQ (reference sequence). Here the CDR3 DNA reads TGTGCCAGCAGCTTACCCCTGGGTGCAGATACGCAGTATTTT. Its protein is CASSLPLGADTQYF.

The CDR3 DNA reads TGTGCCAGCAGTGAAATACAGGGAGGGACCGGGGAGCTGTTTTTT. It yields the protein CASSEIQGGTGELFF. V is TRBV2 and J is TRBJ2-2; possibly TRBD2 for D (7 bases). The germline V gene has CDR1 SNHLY and CDR2 FYNNEI. V lost 2 bases, J lost 5 bases, and 12 bases lay in between. The CDR3 sequence is 15 residues long.

In its sample, this clone was seen once. The chain joins TRBV19 to TRBJ2-1, with 8 positions matching TRBD2. V was clipped by 5 bases and J by 0 bases; unmatched bases: 9. The length of the CDR3 is 17 residues. The V gene's germline CDR1 is LNHDA and CDR2 SQIVND (reference sequence). The DNA of the CDR3 is TGTGCCAGTAGTTCCCTAGCGGGCGATTACTCCTACAATGAGCAGTTCTTC. Translation: CASSSLAGDYSYNEQFF.

The J gene is TRBJ1-1, the V gene TRBV29-1, with D maybe TRBD1 (6 bases). This CDR3 is built from 15 residues. Germline CDR1 is SQVTM and CDR2 is ANQGSEA. V was trimmed by 6 bases and J by 5 bases, leaving 22 bases between them. The chain's CDR3 is CSVTPRRDIRTEAFF. CDR3 coding DNA: TGCAGCGTCACGCCCCGCCGGGACATCCGTACTGAAGCTTTCTTT.

The chain employs TRBV4-1 and TRBJ1-5; weak D call: TRBD1 (6 bases). Deletions cut 1 base from V and 4 bases from J, with 14 bases between. Germline CDR1 reads MGHRA; CDR2 reads YSYEKL. CDR3 length equals 16 residues. The CDR3 bases are TGCGCCAGCAGCCAAGTCGGCTGGACAGATAATCAGCCCCAGCATTTT. Protein sequence: CASSQVGWTDNQPQHF.

This chain joins TRBV10-3 and TRBJ1-2; 11 bases match TRBD1. Per the germline V gene, CDR1 is ENHRY and CDR2 is SYGVKD. CDR3 length: 15 residues. V was clipped by 4 bases and J by 6 bases; unmatched bases: 7. CDR3: CAISAPDRGQDGYTF. The CDR3 region has the DNA TGTGCCATCAGTGCACCGGACAGGGGGCAGGATGGCTACACCTTC.

The gene calls are TRBV6-5 and TRBJ2-7; D is unclear. The ends were cut back, 4 bases at V and 3 bases at J, with 16 bases in the middle. This CDR3 is built from 15 residues. Per the germline V gene, CDR1 is MNHEY and CDR2 is SVGAGI. The CDR3 nucleotides read TGTGCCAGCAGTTCCGTGACTGCGACCCACTACGAGCAGTACTTC. This encodes CASSSVTATHYEQYF.

This chain connects TRBV27 to TRBJ2-1; D unclear. Trimming stripped 0 bases from V and 4 bases from J, with 7 bases between. This CDR3 has 14 residues. CDR1 MNHEY and CDR2 SMNVEV come from the germline V gene (reference sequence). The CDR3 protein is CASSLSDLYNEQFF. CDR3 DNA sequence: TGTGCCAGCAGTTTATCGGATCTGTACAATGAGCAGTTCTTC.